This T cell receptor (beta chain) emerged from a study of a mutant IDH1 vaccine in newly diagnosed glioma. Study background: Investigators started vaccination 4-6 weeks after radiotherapy alone, or with temozolomide cycles.

This clone was seen more than once but under ten times. Its matching antigen is unknown. The time point: week 23, last vaccination. The content of each vaccine dose was 300 ug of mutant IDH1 20-mer peptide, and topical imiquimod accompanied it. Those who donated had recent WHO grade 3 or 4 IDH1-mutant, ATRX-lost astrocytomas. Clones were read by immunoSEQ multiplex PCR, and TCRdb kept only the in-frame ones, dropping some. Of roughly 60,000 clones in the sample, 75% to 90% were seen once. The sample was PBMCs, taken from a glioma patient whose treatment included an IDH1 peptide vaccine. This receptor was obtained from a man aged 35-49 years with glioma.

The CDR3 nucleotides read TGTGCCAGCAGCTTGGGACAGGTCTCAAACACCATATATTTT. Residues: CASSLGQVSNTIYF. The rearrangement uses TRBV7-9 and TRBJ1-3; 8 bases are a match to TRBD1. CDR3 length equals 14 residues. From germline, CDR1 is SEHNR and CDR2 FQNEAQ (reference sequence). Germline trimming cut 3 bases from V and 6 bases from J; bases unmatched to any gene: 4.